This T cell receptor beta chain was documented in a study of shared clonotypes between healthy human individuals. Overall study: In total, the donors were two women and a few men aged 18 to 49. General study points: Shared clonotypes: roughly 4.5% naive CD4, under 4% naive CD8, around 2.4% memory CD4, over 0.3% memory CD8. Only a few donors were included, so the genetic and exposure-history diversity represented was limited.

Trimming stripped 6 bases from V and 6 bases from J, with 17 bases between. Germline V gene lookup returns CDR1 MDHEN and CDR2 SYDVKM. The CDR3 has 15 amino acids. Regarding this clone: Its antigen remains unidentified.

Libraries were prepared by immunoSEQ multiplex PCR; TCRdb keeps only in-frame clonotypes and omits some of them. This table holds about 1 million clones, about 80% found once. The clonotype comes from a man aged 18 to 35 in good health. Some clones in this sample may be carry-over from other donors' samples. The chain employs TRBV28 and TRBJ1-4; D is unresolved. Sample: memory CD4+ T cells from PBMCs. As to subset: CD45RA-negative fraction. CDR3: CASRPQNWRYEKLFF. CDR3 bases: TGTGCCAGCAGACCACAGAATTGGCGGTATGAAAAACTGTTTTTT.